Below, 24 T cell receptor beta chains from the same sample are listed, as sequenced in a study of blood T cell repertoires in COVID-19. Profiled with immunoSEQ multiplex PCR; TCRdb holds only in-frame clones, not every one. The repertoire holds about 30,000 clones, with approximately 92% as singletons. The sample taken for sequencing was peripheral blood. These receptors all stem from a man older than 75 with acute or convalescent COVID-19.

V and J are TRBV19 and TRBJ1-5; D is possibly TRBD1 (6 bases). There are 14 residues in the CDR3. V lost 10 bases and J 1 base, leaving 14 bases between the germline ends. Germline values: CDR1 LNHDA, CDR2 SQIVND (reference sequence). The CDR3 region is CATTGFVSNQPQHF. In DNA, the CDR3 is TGTGCCACCACAGGGTTCGTGAGCAATCAGCCCCAGCATTTT.

This clone has a single count. The chain links TRBV11-3 to TRBJ1-3; possible D gene TRBD1, 5 bases. Trimming removed 0 bases at V and 0 bases at J, with 6 bases between. The length of the CDR3 is 15 residues. Per the germline V gene, CDR1 is SGHNT and CDR2 is YENEEA. CDR3: CASSLDRASGNTIYF. The CDR3 DNA reads as TGTGCCAGCAGCTTAGACAGGGCCTCTGGAAACACCATATATTTT.

This clone appeared a few times. V is TRBV10-1 and J is TRBJ1-1; D might be TRBD1 (6 bases). Trimming pared 0 bases from V and 4 bases from J, leaving 6 bases between. The CDR3 totals 13 residues. The germline gives CDR1 WNHNN, CDR2 SYGVQD (reference sequence). The chain's CDR3 is CASSESGGTEAFF. Written as DNA, the CDR3 is TGCGCCAGCAGTGAGTCAGGGGGCACTGAAGCTTTCTTT.

This clone appeared once. This chain uses TRBV28 with TRBJ1-2, with 10 bases that match TRBD1. With 2 bases clipped from V and 2 bases from J, the junction kept 8 bases outside the gene matches. The germline V gene encodes CDR1 MDHEN and CDR2 SYDVKM. The CDR3 length is 17 residues. For the CDR3, the DNA is TGTGCCAGCAGTTTACTCGCCGGACAGGGGGGGAACTATGGCTACACCTTC. Protein product: CASSLLAGQGGNYGYTF.

The CDR3 reads CAISARTGGETQYF. DNA of the CDR3: TGTGCCATCAGTGCCAGGACAGGGGGAGAGACCCAGTACTTC. The rearrangement joins TRBV10-3 to TRBJ2-5, with 10 positions matching TRBD1. The junction had 3 bases not matched to a gene; V was cut back by 4 bases and J by 4 bases. The CDR3 runs 14 residues. Germline values: CDR1 ENHRY, CDR2 SYGVKD.

This CDR3 is CSASKAGINLDGNTIYF. The CDR3 region has the DNA TGCAGTGCTAGTAAGGCAGGGATAAATCTTGATGGAAACACCATATATTTT. The J gene is TRBJ1-3, the V gene TRBV20-1; TRBD1 is a possible D gene (5 bases). V lost 3 bases and J lost 3, with 21 bases in between. CDR1 and CDR2 from the germline V gene are DFQATT and SNEGSKA (reference sequence). CDR3 size: 17 residues.

CDR3 DNA: TGTGCCATCAGTGACCAGGTGAACTCTGGAAACACCATATATTTT. Translation: CAISDQVNSGNTIYF. The rearrangement links TRBV10-3 to TRBJ1-3, with D unclear. Germline loops: CDR1 ENHRY, CDR2 SYGVKD. CDR3 length: 15 amino acids. V was pared by 3 bases and J by 0 bases, with 9 bases between.

The rearrangement uses TRBV7-9 and TRBJ1-1, with D perhaps matching TRBD1 (5 bases). The CDR3 is made up of 14 amino acids. The V and J ends lost 5 bases and 6 bases respectively, with 16 bases between them. CDR1 is SEHNR and CDR2 is FQNEAQ in the germline V gene (reference sequence). The CDR3 protein is CASSPLGQGSEAFF. The CDR3, as DNA: TGTGCCAGCAGCCCACTGGGGCAGGGCTCTGAAGCTTTCTTT.

The V and J genes are TRBV10-1 and TRBJ1-4; D gene uncertain. Trimming took off 9 bases at V and 8 bases at J, with 13 bases between the two ends. The germline V gene encodes CDR1 WNHNN and CDR2 SYGVQD (reference sequence). The CDR3 length is 12 residues. The CDR3 protein is CARSPPEEKLFF. The CDR3 DNA is TGCGCCAGGAGCCCCCCCGAGGAAAAACTGTTTTTT.

V gene TRBV3-1 (or the pseudogene TRBV3-2) combines with J gene TRBJ1-2; 8 bases line up with TRBD1. This CDR3 has 17 amino acids. Germline CDR1 LGHDT, CDR2 YNNKEL (reference sequence). V shed 0 bases, J shed 4 bases, and the junction held 10 bases outside the gene matches. CDR3 in amino acids: CASSQDYSAGGLYGYTF. CDR3 coding DNA: TGTGCCAGCAGCCAAGATTATTCGGCAGGGGGCCTCTATGGCTACACCTTC.

In this sample, this clone turned up once. V usage is TRBV7-9 and J usage is TRBJ1-3; 7 bases line up with TRBD1. The junction had 7 bases not matched to a gene; V was cut back by 5 bases and J by 6 bases. Per germline, CDR1 SEHNR and CDR2 FQNEAQ (reference sequence). The CDR3 has 14 residues. CDR3: CASSGGQAENTIYF. CDR3 sequence (DNA): TGTGCCAGCAGCGGAGGACAGGCAGAAAACACCATATATTTT.

The rearrangement uses TRBV5-1 and TRBJ2-1; 8 nucleotides match TRBD1. Unmatched junction bases numbered 14, after V lost 4 bases and J lost 8 bases. This CDR3 spans 16 amino acids. Per germline, CDR1 SGHRS and CDR2 YFSETQ. CDR3 nucleotides: TGCGCCAGCAGCCCGTCGACAGGGGTAATAGGCGATGAGCAGTTCTTC. Encoded protein: CASSPSTGVIGDEQFF.

V gene TRBV5-1 combines with J gene TRBJ2-5; 7 nucleotides align to TRBD1. Germline V lookup: CDR1 SGHRS, CDR2 YFSETQ. This CDR3 is built from 14 residues. After removal of 1 base from V and 4 bases from J, the junction contained 4 bases not matched to a gene. DNA for the CDR3: TGCGCCAGCAGCTTGAGCCAGGGGGTAGAGACCCAGTACTTC. Its protein is CASSLSQGVETQYF.

The chain combines TRBV4-1 with TRBJ2-2; D call uncertain. Trimming cost V 0 bases and J 3 bases, with 11 bases left between them. The CDR3 is 16 residues long. Germline values: CDR1 MGHRA, CDR2 YSYEKL. CDR3 protein: CASSQDPGGDTGELFF. In DNA form, the CDR3 reads TGCGCCAGCAGCCAAGATCCGGGTGGCGACACCGGGGAGCTGTTTTTT.

The sample holds one count of this clone. The V and J genes are TRBV19 and TRBJ2-2; 16 bases align to TRBD2. CDR1 is LNHDA, CDR2 SQIVND, per germline (reference sequence). After removal of 6 bases from V and 4 bases from J, the junction contained 8 bases not matched to a gene. This CDR3 is 18 amino acids long. CDR3 nucleotides: TGTGCCAGTAGACCCGGGACTAGCGGGAGGGCGCGCACCGGGGAGCTGTTTTTT. Protein: CASRPGTSGRARTGELFF.

J is TRBJ2-5 and V is TRBV10-1; 11 bases fit TRBD1. Germline V CDR1 and CDR2: WNHNN, SYGVQD (reference sequence). Trimming took 0 bases from V and 4 from J; bases not matched to a gene: 7. This CDR3 has 17 residues. CDR3 coding DNA: TGCGCCAGCAGTGAGTCAGACCCCGGGACAGGGGGAGAGACCCAGTACTTC. As protein: CASSESDPGTGGETQYF.

The table lists this clone with a count of one. This chain connects TRBV10-2 to TRBJ1-4, with 8 positions matching TRBD1. Germline lookup yields CDR1 WSHSY and CDR2 SAAADI. Losses at the gene ends were 8 bases for V and 6 bases for J; bases not matched to a gene: 8. The CDR3 runs to 14 residues. CDR3 in amino acids: CASGTGLWDEKLFF. The CDR3 DNA sequence: TGCGCCAGCGGGACAGGCCTTTGGGATGAAAAACTGTTTTTT.

The chain joins TRBV3-1 (or the pseudogene TRBV3-2) to TRBJ1-2, with D unresolved. Trimming took 7 bases from V and 4 from J, leaving 13 bases between them. Germline V CDR1 and CDR2: LGHDT, YNNKEL (reference sequence). The CDR3 contains 13 residues. Written as DNA, the CDR3 is TGTGCCAGCAAGGACCGGGGTGCCTATGGCTACACCTTC. Translation: CASKDRGAYGYTF.

The chain links TRBV18 to TRBJ2-2, with 7 bases that match TRBD1. There are 16 residues in the CDR3. The V segment lost 4 bases and the J segment 2 bases; nucleotides outside the gene matches: 7. Germline V CDR1 and CDR2: KGHSH, LQKENI. CDR3 bases: TGTGCCAGCTCACTCTCCGGGACAGTAAACACCGGGGAGCTGTTTTTT. Its protein product is CASSLSGTVNTGELFF. Full variable domain (rest looked up from reference TRBV18 and TRBJ2-2): NAGVMQNPRHLVRRRGQEARLRCSPMKGHSHVYWYRQLPEEGLKFMVYLQKENIIDESGMPKERFSAEFPKEGPSILRIQQVVRGDSAAYFCASSLSGTVNTGELFFGEGSRLTVL.

This clone has only one observation. The chain carries TRBV12-1 and TRBJ1-5; the table's D call, TRBD1, has no DNA check behind it. TRBV12-1 is a recognized pseudogene. CDR3 length: 18 residues. The CDR3 loop is CASSQKSGQGDSNQPQHF. The CDR3 region has the DNA TGTGCCAGCAGCCAAAAGTCGGGACAGGGTGATAGCAATCAGCCCCAGCATTTT.

The chain is built from TRBV5-8 and TRBJ2-5, with D tentatively TRBD2 (6 bases). The CDR3 contains 13 residues. Germline V CDR1 and CDR2: SGHTS, YDEGEE. V lost 4 bases, J lost 4 bases, and 11 bases lay in between. The CDR3 DNA reads as TGTGCCAGCAGCCATAGCGGCTCAGAGACCCAGTACTTC. Amino acid sequence: CASSHSGSETQYF.

The chain uses TRBV19 and TRBJ2-7; TRBD1 might be the D (5 bases). Trimming cost V 4 bases and J 6 bases, with 10 bases left between them. Germline loops: CDR1 LNHDA, CDR2 SQIVND (reference sequence). The CDR3 spans 12 residues. The CDR3 protein is CASSTRGGEQYF. In DNA form, the CDR3 reads TGTGCCAGTAGTACTAGGGGTGGCGAGCAGTACTTC.

The rearrangement joins TRBV6-5 to TRBJ1-2, with D maybe TRBD1 (5 bases). CDR3 size: 12 residues. Germline CDR1 is MNHEY and CDR2 is SVGAGI. The V end lost 8 bases, the J end lost 7 bases, and 14 bases lay between the germline ends. The CDR3 spells CASSWGESGYTF. The CDR3 DNA is TGTGCCAGCTCTTGGGGCGAATCTGGCTACACCTTC.

The genes are TRBV23-1 and TRBJ2-5, with D possibly matching TRBD1 (5 bases). TRBV23-1 is placed among ORFs of uncertain function. CDR3 length: 14 residues. V was cut by 1 base and J by 5 bases, with 11 bases left in between. In DNA form, the CDR3 reads TGCGCCAGCAGTCAATGCCAGGGCGTTGAGACCCAGTACTTC. It yields the protein CASSQCQGVETQYF.